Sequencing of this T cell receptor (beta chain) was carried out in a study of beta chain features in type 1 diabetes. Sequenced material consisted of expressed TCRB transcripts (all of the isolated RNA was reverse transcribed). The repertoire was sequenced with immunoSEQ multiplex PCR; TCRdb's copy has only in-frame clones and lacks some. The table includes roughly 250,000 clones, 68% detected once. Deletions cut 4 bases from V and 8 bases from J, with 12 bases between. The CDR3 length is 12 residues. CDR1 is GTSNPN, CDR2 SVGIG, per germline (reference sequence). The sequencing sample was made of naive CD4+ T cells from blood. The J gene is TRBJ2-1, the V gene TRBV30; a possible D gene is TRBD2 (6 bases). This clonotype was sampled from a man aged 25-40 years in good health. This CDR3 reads CAWNWGGYEQFF. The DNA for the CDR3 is TGTGCCTGGAATTGGGGAGGCTATGAGCAGTTCTTC.